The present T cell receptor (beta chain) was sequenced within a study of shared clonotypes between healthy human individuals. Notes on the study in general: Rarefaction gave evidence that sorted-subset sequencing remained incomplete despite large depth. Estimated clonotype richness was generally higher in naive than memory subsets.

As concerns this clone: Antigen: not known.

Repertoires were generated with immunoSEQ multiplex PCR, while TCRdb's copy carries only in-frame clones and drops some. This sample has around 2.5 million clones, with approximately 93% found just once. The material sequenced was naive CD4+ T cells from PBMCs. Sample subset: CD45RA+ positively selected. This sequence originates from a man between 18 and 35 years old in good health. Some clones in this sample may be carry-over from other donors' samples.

The CDR3 DNA reads as TGTGCCAGCAGCCCCCGCGCCACGACGACAGGGTATGGAGAGACCCAGTACTTC. Translating gives CASSPRATTTGYGETQYF. This chain joins TRBV11-2 and TRBJ2-5; TRBD1 matches at 7 bases. The trim removed 5 bases at V and 4 bases at J, leaving 19 bases unmatched. This CDR3 has 18 residues. From germline, CDR1 is SGHAT and CDR2 FQNNGV.